The source of this T cell receptor beta chain is a study of blood T cell repertoires in COVID-19. Study-wide context: The United States, Italy and Spain provided the acute and convalescent COVID-19 samples. PBMCs, B-cell-depleted T cells, or T cells were the source of the cDNA or gDNA that made up the material.

V dropped 0 bases and J dropped 0 bases, with 8 bases sitting between them. Germline lookup yields CDR1 SGHTA and CDR2 FQGNSA. There are 15 residues in the CDR3. Per the authors' pipeline: It was from reference gene primer amplification that nucleated cell counts were estimated. Profiled with immunoSEQ multiplex PCR; TCRdb holds only in-frame clones, not every one. The V and J calls and clone size come from that table; D and trimming were worked out from the DNA. This table has 170,000 or so clones, about 88% appearing once. The source of this sequence is a middle-aged man with active or convalescent COVID-19. V and J are TRBV7-2 and TRBJ2-5, with D possibly matching TRBD1 (6 bases). What was sequenced was peripheral blood. CDR3 loop: CASSLAQGYQETQYF. CDR3 DNA: TGTGCCAGCAGCTTAGCTCAGGGGTACCAAGAGACCCAGTACTTC.